These T cell receptor beta chains were read from a single sample in a study of technical replicates of blood from a handful of donors. Method: immunoSEQ multiplex PCR; TCRdb's copy keeps in-frame clones and lacks some. Seen here are 95,000 or so clones, 85% to 95% observed once, and the top ten hold 0.3% to 0.35%. The sequenced material came from T cells isolated from PBMCs. The receptors here all came from a human donor in good health. Both conserved end residues are trimmed from each CDR3.

v_gene	j_gene	CDR3aa
TRBV4-1	TRBJ1-2	ASSQVPGQSLYNYGYT
TRBV7-3	TRBJ1-1	ASSLRGQGAIDTEAF
TRBV2	TRBJ2-5	ASSGVMQEETQY
TRBV15	TRBJ1-2	ATSRDLTVYGYT
TRBV18	TRBJ2-3	ASSSQGNSDTQY
TRBV19	TRBJ2-7	ASSGSHEQY
TRBV9	TRBJ2-1	ASSHPGGTSLNEQF
TRBV13	TRBJ2-7	ASSPRTEFRSYEQC
TRBV6-5	TRBJ2-7	ASSSGARPYEQY
TRBV30	TRBJ1-1	AWSVGRTGANTEAF
TRBV5-1	TRBJ2-1	ASSSGGTGTSGREYEQF
TRBV7-2	TRBJ2-7	ASSLSGATYEQY
TRBV6-4	TRBJ2-2	ASSDSTWREGDTGELF
TRBV19	TRBJ1-3	ASSIRQGSAGNTIY
TRBV6-5	TRBJ2-7	ASRGDMSYEQY
TRBV5-1	TRBJ2-3	ASSLDSRTDTQY
TRBV2	TRBJ1-2	ASRQGSGGYT
TRBV30	TRBJ2-7	AWGTGGYEQY
TRBV28	TRBJ2-7	ASRAGTSGTYEQY
TRBV11-2	TRBJ1-2	ASSPDPQGAYGYT
TRBV5-1	TRBJ1-3	ASRASFSGNTIY
TRBV7-9	TRBJ2-1	ASSPAGAAYNEQF
TRBV5-4	TRBJ2-7	ASSSLNYEQY
TRBV19	TRBJ1-1	AGGDFGREAF
TRBV27	TRBJ2-2	ASSFGGAGELF
TRBV2	TRBJ1-4	ASSEAREKLF
TRBV19	TRBJ2-7	ASSIRNPLDKGSYEQY
TRBV6-1	TRBJ2-7	ASSTGRSSYEQY
TRBV21-1	TRBJ2-1	ASSKTSQGGSDEQF
TRBV27	TRBJ1-1	ASSFGATGRTEAF
TRBV11-3	TRBJ1-3	ASSLFSGMVSGNTIY
TRBV10-3	TRBJ2-7	AISGEGGEQY
TRBV21-1	TRBJ2-1	ASNGEGNPF
TRBV11-3	TRBJ2-7	ASSWTAFYEQY
TRBV9	TRBJ1-5	ASSSTANNQPQH
TRBV19	TRBJ1-5	ASTSRVNSNQPQH
TRBV5-6	TRBJ2-7	ASSSRLAGLYEQY
TRBV19	TRBJ2-7	ATKISRDRHEQY
TRBV5-8	TRBJ1-4	ASSLLSVNEKLF
TRBV29-1	TRBJ2-7	SVEGGQGITYEQY
TRBV27	TRBJ2-3	ASSGGWADTQY
TRBV7-6	TRBJ2-1	ASSLWGGRAGNEQF
TRBV11-2	TRBJ1-4	ASSITGVTNEKLF
TRBV4-1	TRBJ2-7	ASSIHSGGNREQY
TRBV7-9	TRBJ1-2	ASSYLFSFRFDYGYT
TRBV9	TRBJ2-2	ASSVAEAGVNTGELF
TRBV6-1	TRBJ2-7	ASSGVQGYEQY
TRBV7-2	TRBJ2-7	ASRSGYEQY
TRBV28	TRBJ2-5	ATCLFSSLETQY
TRBV6-1	TRBJ2-7	ASSLAGQGTTEQY